The 6 T cell receptor beta chains given below trace back to one sample, sequenced in a study of shared clonotypes between healthy human individuals. The table came from immunoSEQ multiplex PCR; TCRdb's copy has only in-frame clones and leaves some out. The sample contains hundreds of thousands of clones, less than 80% of which appear only once. Source material: memory CD4+ T cells sorted from blood. The subset is: CD45RA-negative fraction. The receptors here all came from a woman aged 25 to 39 in good health.

This clone came up a few times. The rearrangement links TRBV27 to TRBJ1-6, with 7 bases matching TRBD1. This CDR3 is built from 15 residues. CDR1 and CDR2 from the germline V gene are MNHEY and SMNVEV (reference sequence). Germline trimming cut 5 bases from V and 9 bases from J; bases unmatched to any gene: 10. The CDR3 nucleotides read TGTGCCAGCAGTCCCCCGGGACAGTTAGGTTCACCCCTCCACTTT. Residues: CASSPPGQLGSPLHF.

Comment on this clone: A read error likely explains this, since a far larger clone differs by one base. This rearrangement joins TRBV9 to TRBJ2-2; 7 nucleotides agree with TRBD1. Germline CDR1 reads SGDLS; CDR2 reads YYNGEE. This CDR3 has 16 residues. The junction had 8 bases not matched to a gene; V was cut back by 0 bases and J by 6 bases. CDR3 loop: CASSVEDRSRAGELFF. CDR3 nucleotides: TGTGCCAGCAGCGTAGAGGACAGGTCGCGAGCCGGGGAGCTGTTTTTT. The whole variable domain, filled in from reference TRBV9 and TRBJ2-2, reads DSGVTQTPKHLITATGQRVTLRCSPRSGDLSVYWYQQSLDQGLQFLIQYYNGEERAKGNILERFSAQQFPDLHSELNLSSLELGDSALYFCASSVEDRSRAGELFFGEGSRLTVL.

The V gene is TRBV10-3, the J gene TRBJ2-7; 14 positions match TRBD2. Trimming cost V 3 bases and J 4 bases; bases outside gene matches: 14. The V gene's germline CDR1 is ENHRY and CDR2 SYGVKD. This CDR3 is built from 19 residues. The CDR3 reads CAISDTGLAGVGTYYEQYF. The CDR3 DNA sequence: TGTGCCATCAGTGATACGGGACTAGCGGGAGTGGGGACCTATTACGAGCAGTACTTC.

This clone was counted ten times or more. The chain combines TRBV5-1 with TRBJ2-3; either TRBD1 or TRBD2 may fit D (5 bases each). The CDR3 length is 15 residues. Per the germline V gene, CDR1 is SGHRS and CDR2 is YFSETQ. The ends were cut back, 0 bases at V and 2 bases at J, with 10 bases in the middle. CDR3 coding DNA: TGCGCCAGCAGCTTGGGTTGGGGGTACACAGATACGCAGTATTTT. The encoded protein is CASSLGWGYTDTQYF. Full variable domain (remainder filled in from reference TRBV5-1 and TRBJ2-3): KAGVTQTPRYLIKTRGQQVTLSCSPISGHRSVSWYQQTPGQGLQFLFEYFSETQRNKGNFPGRFSGRQFSNSRSEMNVSTLELGDSALYLCASSLGWGYTDTQYFGPGTRLTVL.

This chain connects TRBV18 to TRBJ1-2; 10 positions match TRBD1. CDR3 length: 16 amino acids. V lost 3 bases, J lost 3 bases, and 7 bases stayed unmatched. Germline-derived CDR1 and CDR2 are KGHSH and LQKENI. The CDR3 DNA reads as TGTGCCAGCTCACCGGGTGGGACAGGGGAAGACTATGGCTACACCTTC. Its protein product is CASSPGGTGEDYGYTF.

The gene calls are TRBV11-2 and TRBJ2-4; TRBD2 might be the D (5 bases). CDR3 length: 16 amino acids. The V end was cut by 3 bases, the J end by 0 bases, with 12 bases between. Germline assignment: CDR1 SGHAT and CDR2 FQNNGV. The CDR3 spells CASSFGETIAKNIQYF. CDR3 bases: TGTGCCAGCAGCTTCGGGGAAACAATAGCCAAAAACATTCAGTACTTC.